This T cell receptor (beta chain) was obtained from a study of T cell responses to AZD1222 COVID-19 vaccine. Repertoires were generated with immunoSEQ multiplex PCR, while TCRdb's copy carries only in-frame clones and drops some. The sample comprises 150,000 to 200,000 clones, around 90% of which are singletons, and around 0.98% rests with the top ten. After removal of 0 bases from V and 4 bases from J, the junction contained 1 base not matched to a gene. Germline-derived CDR1 and CDR2 are GTSNPN and SVGIG (reference sequence). There are 15 residues in the CDR3. V is TRBV30 and J is TRBJ2-1, with 12 bases identical to TRBD2. The material was peripheral blood, obtained 28 days after the second AZD1222 dose. This clonotype was sampled from an adult who received the AZD1222 COVID-19 vaccine. CDR3 region: CAWSVTSGGYNEQFF. DNA of the CDR3: TGTGCCTGGAGTGTGACTAGCGGGGGTTACAATGAGCAGTTCTTC.